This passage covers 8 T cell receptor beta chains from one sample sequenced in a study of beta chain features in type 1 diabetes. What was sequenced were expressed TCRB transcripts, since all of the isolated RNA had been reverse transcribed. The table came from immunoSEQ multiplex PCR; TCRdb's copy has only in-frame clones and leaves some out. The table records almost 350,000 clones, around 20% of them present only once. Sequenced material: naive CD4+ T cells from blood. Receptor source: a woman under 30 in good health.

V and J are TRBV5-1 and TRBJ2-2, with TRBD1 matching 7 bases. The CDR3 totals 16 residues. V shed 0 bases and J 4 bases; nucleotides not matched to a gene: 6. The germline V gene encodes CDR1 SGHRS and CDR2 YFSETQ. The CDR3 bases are TGCGCCAGCAGCTTGGTTCCAGGGGGTTTCACCGGGGAGCTGTTTTTT. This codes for CASSLVPGGFTGELFF.

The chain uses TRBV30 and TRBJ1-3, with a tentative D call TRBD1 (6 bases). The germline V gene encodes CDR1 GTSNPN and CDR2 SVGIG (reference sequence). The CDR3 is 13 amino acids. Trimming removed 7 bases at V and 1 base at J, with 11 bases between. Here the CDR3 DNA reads TGTGCCTTCCAGGGGCCTTCTGGAAACACCATATATTTT. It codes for CAFQGPSGNTIYF.

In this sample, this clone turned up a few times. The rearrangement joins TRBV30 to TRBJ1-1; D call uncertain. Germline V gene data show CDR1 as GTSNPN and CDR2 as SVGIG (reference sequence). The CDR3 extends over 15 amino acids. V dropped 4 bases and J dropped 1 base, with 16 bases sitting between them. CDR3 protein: CAWIRGITGNTEAFF. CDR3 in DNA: TGTGCCTGGATCCGAGGGATAACGGGGAACACTGAAGCTTTCTTT.

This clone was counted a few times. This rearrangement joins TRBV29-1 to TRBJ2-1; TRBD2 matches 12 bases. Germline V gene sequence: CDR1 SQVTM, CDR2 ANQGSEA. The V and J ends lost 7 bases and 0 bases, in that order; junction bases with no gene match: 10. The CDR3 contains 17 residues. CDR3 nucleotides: TGCAGCGGGAAGGGACTAGCGGGCGCCAGCTCCTACAATGAGCAGTTCTTC. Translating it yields CSGKGLAGASSYNEQFF.

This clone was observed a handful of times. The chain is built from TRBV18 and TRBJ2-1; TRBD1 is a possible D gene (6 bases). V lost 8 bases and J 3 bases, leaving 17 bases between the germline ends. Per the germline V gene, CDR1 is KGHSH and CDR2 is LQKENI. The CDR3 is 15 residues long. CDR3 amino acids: CASTEGQTDYNEQFF. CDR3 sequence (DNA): TGTGCCAGCACGGAAGGACAGACCGACTACAATGAGCAGTTCTTC. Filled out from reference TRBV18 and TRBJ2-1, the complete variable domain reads NAGVMQNPRHLVRRRGQEARLRCSPMKGHSHVYWYRQLPEEGLKFMVYLQKENIIDESGMPKERFSAEFPKEGPSILRIQQVVRGDSAAYFCASTEGQTDYNEQFFGPGTRLTVL.

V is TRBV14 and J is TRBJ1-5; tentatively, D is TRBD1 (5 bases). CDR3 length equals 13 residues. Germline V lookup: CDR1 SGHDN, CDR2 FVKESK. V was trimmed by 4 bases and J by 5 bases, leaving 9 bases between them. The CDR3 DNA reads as TGTGCCAGCAGCCCGGACACTTATCAGCCCCAGCATTTT. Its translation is CASSPDTYQPQHF.

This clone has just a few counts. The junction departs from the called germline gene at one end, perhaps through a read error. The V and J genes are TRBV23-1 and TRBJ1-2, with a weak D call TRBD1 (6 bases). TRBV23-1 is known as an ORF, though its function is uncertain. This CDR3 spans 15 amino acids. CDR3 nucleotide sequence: TGCGCCAGCACCCAGGGGACCACAAGTAACGATGGCTACACCTTC. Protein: CASTQGTTSNDGYTF.

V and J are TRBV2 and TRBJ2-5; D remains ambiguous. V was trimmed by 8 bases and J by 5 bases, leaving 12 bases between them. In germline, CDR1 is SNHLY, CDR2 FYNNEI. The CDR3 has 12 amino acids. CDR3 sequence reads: CASAAVEETQYF. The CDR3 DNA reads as TGTGCCAGCGCTGCCGTGGAGGAGACCCAGTACTTC.